This T cell receptor (beta chain) was retrieved from a study of cytomegalovirus exposure and HLA in healthy donors. Overall study results and limits: Previous analysis showed most TCR beta V segments were productive about 87% or about 30% of the time. By HLA locus, TCR association rates varied in a later analysis, with DRB1 showing the most and HLA-C the fewest. Looking again later, the authors saw that most CMV-associated TCR beta chains seemed HLA-restricted.

CDR3 length: 14 amino acids. Germline CDR1 and CDR2: MGHRA and YSYEKL. On this clone itself: Its antigen is unknown.

PCR involved 60 Vbeta and 13 Jbeta primers. The table came from immunoSEQ multiplex PCR; TCRdb's copy has only in-frame clones and leaves some out. The table has approximately 140,000 clones, approximately 80% seen once; the top ten hold roughly 2.7%. The chain combines TRBV4-1 with TRBJ2-5, with TRBD1 matching 8 bases. The end of the DNA is better explained by TRBJ2-7, so the J call may be wrong. The source of this sequence is a man aged 45 to 65 in good health and CMV-seronegative. Sequences were obtained from PBMCs. The CDR3 here is CASSQSDREYEQYF. The CDR3 DNA follows: TGCGCCAGCAGCCAATCGGACAGGGAATACGAGCAGTACTTC.